The rows below give T cell receptor beta chains drawn from one sample of a study of blood T cell repertoires in COVID-19. The assay was immunoSEQ multiplex PCR, and TCRdb's table has in-frame clones only and misses some. In the table there are about 260,000 clones, around nine tenths of which are singletons. The sequenced sample consisted of peripheral blood. These receptors all stem from a woman in her 70s with COVID-19, enrolled during active disease. The CDR3 runs from the conserved cysteine through the conserved F or W. Fields, in order: D gene, J gene, V gene, clone size, CDR3 DNA, CDR3 protein. A D gene is named only where the DNA matches it firmly. Clone size is not always given. Where it is, it says once, few, many or a class for expanded clones.

D gene: TRBD1; J gene: TRBJ2-5; V gene: TRBV12-5; clone size: .; CDR3 DNA: TGTGCTAGTGGCACTGGGACAGGGCAAGAGACCCAGTACTTC; CDR3 protein: CASGTGTGQETQYF
D gene: .; J gene: TRBJ1-6; V gene: TRBV6-6; clone size: once; CDR3 DNA: TGTGCCAGCAGTTACGAGAGCTCCTATAATTCACCCCTCCACTTT; CDR3 protein: CASSYESSYNSPLHF
D gene: TRBD2; J gene: TRBJ2-2; V gene: TRBV6-4; clone size: .; CDR3 DNA: TGTGCCAGCAGCTGGACTAGCGGGAGTAGGACCGGGGAGCTGTTTTTT; CDR3 protein: CASSWTSGSRTGELFF
D gene: .; J gene: TRBJ2-1; V gene: TRBV3-1/TRBV3-2; clone size: many; CDR3 DNA: TGTGCCAGCAGCCAAGATCTGGGAGCGGGCACACCCTACAATGAGCAGTTCTTC; CDR3 protein: CASSQDLGAGTPYNEQFF
D gene: .; J gene: TRBJ2-2; V gene: TRBV5-5; clone size: .; CDR3 DNA: TGTGCCAGCAAATCAGGGTATAACACCGGGGAGCTGTTTTTT; CDR3 protein: CASKSGYNTGELFF
D gene: .; J gene: TRBJ2-7; V gene: TRBV5-4; clone size: .; CDR3 DNA: TGTGCCAGCAGCTTGGAGCAATTCTCCTACGAGCAGTACTTC; CDR3 protein: CASSLEQFSYEQYF
D gene: .; J gene: TRBJ2-3; V gene: TRBV25-1; clone size: .; CDR3 DNA: TGTGCCAGCAGTGAATCGGGGTCCACGGGCACGCAGTATTTT; CDR3 protein: CASSESGSTGTQYF
D gene: TRBD1; J gene: TRBJ2-3; V gene: TRBV19; clone size: .; CDR3 DNA: TGTGCCAGTTCGGACGACAGACAGGGGGTTACAGATACGCAGTATTTT; CDR3 protein: CASSDDRQGVTDTQYF
D gene: TRBD2; J gene: TRBJ2-2; V gene: TRBV13; clone size: .; CDR3 DNA: TGTGCCAGCAGCCCGAGGACTAGCGGGACTATCGGGGAGCTGTTTTTT; CDR3 protein: CASSPRTSGTIGELFF
D gene: .; J gene: TRBJ2-6; V gene: TRBV27; clone size: .; CDR3 DNA: TGTGCCAGCAGTTTATCTGTGCTAGCTCCCCTCTCTGGGGCCAACGTCCTGACTTTC; CDR3 protein: CASSLSVLAPLSGANVLTF
D gene: .; J gene: TRBJ2-5; V gene: TRBV6-6; clone size: .; CDR3 DNA: TGTGCCAGCAGTTACTCTCAAGCGCACGAGACCCAGTACTTC; CDR3 protein: CASSYSQAHETQYF
D gene: .; J gene: TRBJ2-7; V gene: TRBV6-5; clone size: .; CDR3 DNA: TGTGCCAGCAGGAACGGACAGACTACCTCCTACGAGCAGTACTTC; CDR3 protein: CASRNGQTTSYEQYF
D gene: .; J gene: TRBJ1-2; V gene: TRBV6-5; clone size: .; CDR3 DNA: TGTGCCAGCACCCAGGGCCTAACTAACTATGGCTACACCTTC; CDR3 protein: CASTQGLTNYGYTF
D gene: .; J gene: TRBJ1-1; V gene: TRBV11-2; clone size: once; CDR3 DNA: TGTGCCAGCAGCCCCAGACTCAACATGAACACTGAAGCTTTCTTT; CDR3 protein: CASSPRLNMNTEAFF
D gene: TRBD1; J gene: TRBJ1-1; V gene: TRBV11-3; clone size: .; CDR3 DNA: TGTGCCAGCAGCCCCACAGGGGGCCACACTGAAGCTTTCTTT; CDR3 protein: CASSPTGGHTEAFF
D gene: .; J gene: TRBJ2-2; V gene: TRBV16; clone size: .; CDR3 DNA: TGTGCCAGCAGCCAACGGGGTAGCACCGGGGAGCTGTTTTTT; CDR3 protein: CASSQRGSTGELFF
D gene: TRBD2; J gene: TRBJ2-1; V gene: TRBV28; clone size: .; CDR3 DNA: TGTGCCAGCAGCTCAGGCGGGGGGACCTATGAGCAGTTCTTC; CDR3 protein: CASSSGGGTYEQFF
D gene: .; J gene: TRBJ1-4; V gene: TRBV7-9; clone size: .; CDR3 DNA: TGTGCCAGCAGCTTAGAACAGGGTGTTAATGAAAAACTGTTTTTT; CDR3 protein: CASSLEQGVNEKLFF
D gene: .; J gene: TRBJ2-7; V gene: TRBV7-5; clone size: .; CDR3 DNA: TGTGCCAGAAGACTCGCGGGGGAAAGGTCCTACGAGCAGTACTTC; CDR3 protein: CARRLAGERSYEQYF
D gene: TRBD1; J gene: TRBJ2-2; V gene: TRBV5-1; clone size: .; CDR3 DNA: TGCGCCAGCAGCCCCCTGGGACAGTTCACTGTCGGCACCGGGGAGCTGTTTTTT; CDR3 protein: CASSPLGQFTVGTGELFF
D gene: .; J gene: TRBJ1-1; V gene: TRBV18; clone size: .; CDR3 DNA: TGTGCCAGCTCAAAAGACCTAAGGGTTAGGGAGTTGACTGAAGCTTTCTTT; CDR3 protein: CASSKDLRVRELTEAFF
D gene: .; J gene: TRBJ1-2; V gene: TRBV4-1; clone size: .; CDR3 DNA: TGCGCCAGCAGCCAAGAGGGGGGTAGATTTAACTATGGCTACACCTTC; CDR3 protein: CASSQEGGRFNYGYTF
D gene: TRBD1; J gene: TRBJ1-6; V gene: TRBV7-2; clone size: few; CDR3 DNA: TGTGCCAGCAGCCCAAGGACAGGATTGCATGGCTCACCCCTCCACTTT; CDR3 protein: CASSPRTGLHGSPLHF
D gene: TRBD1; J gene: TRBJ2-7; V gene: TRBV27; clone size: .; CDR3 DNA: TGTGCCAGCAGGCGGGACAGGGGGAGGGAGCAGTACTTC; CDR3 protein: CASRRDRGREQYF
D gene: .; J gene: TRBJ2-5; V gene: TRBV2; clone size: .; CDR3 DNA: TGTGCCAGCACGGTCCAAGAGACCCAGTACTTC; CDR3 protein: CASTVQETQYF
D gene: .; J gene: TRBJ2-1; V gene: TRBV19; clone size: .; CDR3 DNA: TGTGCCAGTAGTATGCCCAGCCCGAGAGGAGAGCAGTTCTTC; CDR3 protein: CASSMPSPRGEQFF
D gene: .; J gene: TRBJ1-4; V gene: TRBV30; clone size: .; CDR3 DNA: TGTGCCTGGACGAGGACATTAGTTCCTAATGAAAAACTGTTTTTT; CDR3 protein: CAWTRTLVPNEKLFF